The 3 T cell receptor beta chains below come from one sample, sequenced in a study of cytomegalovirus exposure and HLA in healthy donors. Amplification used 60 Vbeta primers and 13 Jbeta primers. The data were produced by immunoSEQ multiplex PCR, yet TCRdb's version contains in-frame clones alone and is incomplete. There are about 150,000 clones in the sample; about 80% occur only once, and 6.5% to 8.5% lies in the top ten. The sample taken for sequencing was PBMCs. These TCRs come from a man aged 30 to 39 in good health and CMV-seropositive.

Only one count was recorded for this clone. The genes are TRBV7-8 and TRBJ1-1; D is unresolved. V dropped 5 bases and J dropped 4 bases, with 17 bases sitting between them. The CDR3 covers 15 residues. Germline loops: CDR1 SGHVS, CDR2 FQNEAQ. CDR3 residues: CASSPRLGGSTEAFF. The DNA of the CDR3 is TGTGCCAGCAGCCCCCGGCTGGGCGGGAGCACTGAAGCTTTCTTT.

The chain couples TRBV5-6 to TRBJ1-1; TRBD1 aligns across 8 bases. CDR1 and CDR2 from the germline V gene are SGHDT and YYEEEE. This CDR3 has 14 residues. After removal of 1 base from V and 6 bases from J, the junction contained 5 bases not matched to a gene. DNA of the CDR3: TGTGCCAGCAGCTTGTACAGGGGGATACCTGAAGCTTTCTTT. Its protein is CASSLYRGIPEAFF. Full variable domain (rest looked up from reference TRBV5-6 and TRBJ1-1): DAGVTQSPTHLIKTRGQQVTLRCSPKSGHDTVSWYQQALGQGPQFIFQYYEEEERQRGNFPDRFSGHQFPNYSSELNVNALLLGDSALYLCASSLYRGIPEAFFGQGTRLTVV.

This chain connects TRBV7-3 to TRBJ1-5; D may be TRBD1 (6 bases). Germline CDR1 and CDR2: SGHTA and FQGTGA. The ends were cut back, 5 bases at V and 5 bases at J, with 16 bases in the middle. The CDR3 consists of 15 residues. The chain's CDR3 is CASSPQGKGDQPQHF. The CDR3 bases are TGTGCCAGCAGCCCTCAGGGGAAGGGGGATCAGCCCCAGCATTTT.